Listed below are T cell receptor beta chains from one sample, sequenced in a study of blood T cell repertoires in COVID-19. The protocol was immunoSEQ multiplex PCR, while the TCRdb copy is restricted to in-frame clones and leaves out a portion. The data show fewer than 250,000 clones, with about nine tenths seen just once and around 7% held by the top ten. The sequenced sample was PBMCs or T cells enriched from blood (not recorded which). These receptors all stem from a man younger than 40 in a cohort exposed to, infected with or recovered from COVID-19 (not recorded which). Each CDR3 is given with its conserved first and last residue. Each record gives: V gene, J gene, clone size, D gene, CDR3 protein, CDR3 DNA. D genes are given only for firm matches. Not every row has a clone size; where given, it reads once, few, many or a size class.

V gene: TRBV28; J gene: TRBJ1-5; clone size: -; D gene: -; CDR3 protein: CASSTTGSNQPQHF; CDR3 DNA: TGTGCCAGCAGTACAACAGGGAGCAATCAGCCCCAGCATTTT
V gene: TRBV28; J gene: TRBJ2-1; clone size: -; D gene: TRBD2; CDR3 protein: CASSGGVGRIYNEQFF; CDR3 DNA: TGTGCCAGCAGTGGGGGGGTAGGGAGGATCTACAATGAGCAGTTCTTC
V gene: TRBV4-1; J gene: TRBJ2-2; clone size: -; D gene: TRBD2; CDR3 protein: CASSQTSAGTNTGELFF; CDR3 DNA: TGCGCCAGCAGCCAAACATCAGCGGGAACCAACACCGGGGAGCTGTTTTTT
V gene: TRBV18; J gene: TRBJ2-1; clone size: -; D gene: TRBD1; CDR3 protein: CASSPPWGLTGAFDNEQFF; CDR3 DNA: TGTGCCAGCTCACCACCCTGGGGTTTGACAGGGGCCTTTGACAATGAGCAGTTCTTC
V gene: TRBV5-6; J gene: TRBJ1-6; clone size: few; D gene: -; CDR3 protein: CASSPGIPGRGSPLHF; CDR3 DNA: TGTGCCAGCAGCCCAGGGATTCCGGGGAGGGGTTCACCCCTCCACTTT
V gene: TRBV6-4; J gene: TRBJ1-1; clone size: -; D gene: -; CDR3 protein: CASRLNTGDAAAEAFF; CDR3 DNA: TGTGCCAGCAGACTCAACACGGGGGACGCGGCGGCTGAAGCTTTCTTT
V gene: TRBV9; J gene: TRBJ2-7; clone size: -; D gene: TRBD1; CDR3 protein: CASSAQGAYEQYF; CDR3 DNA: TGTGCCAGCAGCGCACAGGGGGCCTACGAGCAGTACTTC
V gene: TRBV3-1/TRBV3-2; J gene: TRBJ1-2; clone size: -; D gene: TRBD1; CDR3 protein: CASSQETGIPSAGYTF; CDR3 DNA: TGTGCCAGCAGCCAAGAGACAGGGATTCCCTCTGCTGGCTACACCTTC
V gene: TRBV28; J gene: TRBJ1-5; clone size: -; D gene: TRBD1; CDR3 protein: CASSSRQGWGNQPQHF; CDR3 DNA: TGTGCCAGCAGTTCCCGACAGGGTTGGGGCAATCAGCCCCAGCATTTT
V gene: TRBV9; J gene: TRBJ1-1; clone size: -; D gene: -; CDR3 protein: CASSPRAGNTEAFF; CDR3 DNA: TGTGCCAGCAGCCCGAGAGCAGGGAACACTGAAGCTTTCTTT
V gene: TRBV27; J gene: TRBJ2-7; clone size: -; D gene: TRBD2; CDR3 protein: CASSTYRLAGYEQYF; CDR3 DNA: TGTGCCAGCAGTACCTATCGACTAGCAGGCTACGAGCAGTACTTC
V gene: TRBV28; J gene: TRBJ2-7; clone size: -; D gene: TRBD2; CDR3 protein: CASSSSGGPYEQYF; CDR3 DNA: TGTGCCAGCAGTTCTAGCGGAGGCCCCTACGAGCAGTACTTC
V gene: TRBV10-3; J gene: TRBJ2-7; clone size: -; D gene: -; CDR3 protein: CAISGPPFIGPRRSYEQYF; CDR3 DNA: TGTGCCATCAGTGGCCCACCATTTATTGGCCCCCGGAGGTCCTACGAGCAGTACTTC